The 21 T cell receptor beta chains below come from one sample, sequenced in a study of T cells in Graves' hyperthyroidism and ophthalmopathy (dated by TCRdb to the late 2010s). Library construction relied on multiplex PCR. The reads were generated on an Illumina HiSeq 2000. TCR beta CDR3 regions were amplified from RNA transcripts. For the first round of RT-PCR on the TCR CDR3, the HTBI primer set was used together with the Qiagen OneStep RT-PCR kit. TCRdb's own reprocessing of the public reads used fastp at Q25 and MiXCR and kept productive beta chains. Here each entry gathers all rows of one CDR3 protein and keeps the most common genes and DNA. The sample has 350,000 to 500,000 distinct CDR3 sequences on record, roughly 13% of them singletons. The top ten constitute 5% to 6% of the sample. The sample comprised blood. These receptors all stem from a woman under 30 with Graves' hyperthyroidism.

A few counts support this clonotype. This chain joins TRBV28 and TRBJ2-3; weak D call: TRBD1 (6 bases). Germline assignment: CDR1 MDHEN and CDR2 SYDVKM. This CDR3 spans 15 amino acids. Trimming took off 3 bases at V and 3 bases at J, with 13 bases between the two ends. The CDR3, as DNA: TGTGCCAGCAGTTTGGTACCAGGGGAGACAGATACGCAGTATTTT. Its protein product is CASSLVPGETDTQYF.

This clonotype was recorded at least ten times. The chain uses TRBV12-3 or TRBV12-4 and TRBJ1-1, with no clear D. The CDR3 is made up of 15 amino acids. V lost 2 bases and J lost 1, with 11 bases in between. CDR3 protein: CASSLSSKGNTEAFF. The CDR3 DNA reads as TGTGCCAGCAGTTTAAGTTCAAAAGGGAACACTGAAGCTTTCTTT.

CDR3 nucleotide sequence: TGCGCCAGCAGCTTGGCTCGGGCGACTGACGATGAGCAGTTCTTC. Encoded protein: CASSLARATDDEQFF. This chain uses TRBV5-1 with TRBJ2-1; D is unresolved. Germline V CDR1 and CDR2: SGHRS, YFSETQ. Deletions cut 0 bases from V and 8 bases from J, with 15 bases between. This CDR3 is built from 15 residues.

This clonotype was observed at least ten times. The gene calls are TRBV6-1 and TRBJ2-7; possibly TRBD1 for D (6 bases). With 5 bases removed from V and 5 bases from J, the gap between germline ends came to 16 bases. CDR1 is MNHNS, CDR2 SASEGT, per germline. This CDR3 contains 14 residues. CDR3 protein: CASSRSGTSHEQYF. In nucleotides, the CDR3 is TGTGCCAGCAGTCGTTCCGGGACATCCCACGAGCAGTACTTC.

There are many counts of this clonotype. V usage is TRBV28 and J usage is TRBJ2-5; D is unclear. The CDR3 spans 13 residues. The germline V gene has CDR1 MDHEN and CDR2 SYDVKM. V was trimmed by 3 bases and J by 5 bases, leaving 10 bases between them. The CDR3 nucleotides read TGTGCCAGCAGTTTTCGGGCGGTGGAGACCCAGTACTTC. Its protein product is CASSFRAVETQYF.

This clonotype was counted only a few times. A much more abundant neighbour one base away suggests this may be a read error. The chain uses TRBV12-3 or TRBV12-4 and TRBJ2-1; 11 bases fit TRBD2. The CDR3 contains 13 residues. V shed 7 bases and J 9 bases; nucleotides not matched to a gene: 5. The CDR3 DNA follows: TGTGCCAGCACCTTAGCGGGAGGGGGTGAGCAGTTCTTC. Protein sequence: CASTLAGGGEQFF.

This clonotype was counted at least ten times. V is TRBV10-1 and J is TRBJ1-5, with D hard to call. The CDR3 contains 13 residues. V was shortened by 2 bases and J by 7 bases, with 9 bases between the two germline ends. Germline V gene data show CDR1 as WNHNN and CDR2 as SYGVQD (reference sequence). CDR3 protein: CASSEGLAQPQHF. In nucleotides, the CDR3 is TGCGCCAGCAGTGAGGGCCTTGCCCAGCCCCAGCATTTT.

This clonotype was recorded at least ten times. The V and J genes are TRBV3-1 and TRBJ1-1; the D is unclear. Germline CDR1 reads LGHDT; CDR2 reads YNNKEL (reference sequence). The CDR3 runs 13 residues. V was shortened by 8 bases and J by 2 bases, with 12 bases between the two germline ends. This chain's CDR3 is CASARTGNTEAFF. The CDR3 DNA reads TGTGCCAGCGCAAGGACGGGAAACACTGAAGCTTTCTTT.

The chain couples TRBV20-1 to TRBJ2-5, with TRBD1 identical over 7 bases. CDR3 size: 15 residues. Trimming at V came to 0 bases and at J to 3 bases, leaving 7 bases not matched to a gene. Germline-derived CDR1 and CDR2 are DFQATT and SNEGSKA (reference sequence). CDR3 sequence (DNA): TGCAGTGCTAGAGATCTGGGAACAGGGGAAGAGACCCAGTACTTC. It translates to CSARDLGTGEETQYF.

This clonotype was detected ten times or more. V gene TRBV7-9 combines with J gene TRBJ2-7; possible D gene TRBD1, 5 bases. The V gene lost 5 bases and the J gene lost 3 bases, with 11 bases spanning the gap. CDR3 length: 13 amino acids. Germline V gene lookup returns CDR1 SEHNR and CDR2 FQNEAQ (reference sequence). The CDR3 region is CASSRQDSYEQYF. DNA of the CDR3: TGTGCCAGCAGCCGCCAAGACAGCTACGAGCAGTACTTC.

This clonotype showed up just a few times. This rearrangement joins TRBV30 to TRBJ1-1; 9 bases align to TRBD1. CDR1 GTSNPN and CDR2 SVGIG come from the germline V gene (reference sequence). The CDR3 is 14 residues long. V gave up 1 base and J gave up 8 bases; unmatched junction bases: 8. This chain's CDR3 is CAWSGGGTGREAFF. The CDR3 bases are TGTGCCTGGAGTGGGGGTGGGACAGGGAGGGAAGCTTTCTTT.

This clonotype was seen repeatedly, ten times or more. The V call is TRBV6-1, the J call TRBJ2-1; D may be TRBD1 or TRBD2 (5 bases each). Trimming cost V 6 bases and J 3 bases, with 15 bases left between them. The CDR3 sequence is 15 residues long. Germline V CDR1 and CDR2: MNHNS, SASEGT. The CDR3 spells CASRTRDGGYNEQFF. As DNA, the CDR3 is TGTGCCAGCAGGACCCGGGACGGAGGCTACAATGAGCAGTTCTTC.

This clonotype was counted many times. The chain couples TRBV27 to TRBJ1-2; 9 bases are a match to TRBD1. Unmatched junction bases numbered 10, after V lost 7 bases and J lost 4 bases. This CDR3 is built from 15 residues. From germline, CDR1 is MNHEY and CDR2 SMNVEV (reference sequence). CDR3 sequence reads: CASTLPRDRAYGYTF. The CDR3 bases are TGTGCCAGCACCCTTCCGAGGGACAGGGCCTATGGCTACACCTTC.

This sequence joins TRBV7-9 and TRBJ2-1; TRBD1 agrees at 10 bases. After removal of 7 bases from V and 9 bases from J, the junction contained 6 bases not matched to a gene. Germline CDR1 is SEHNR and CDR2 is FQNEAQ (reference sequence). The CDR3 is 13 amino acids. CDR3 sequence (DNA): TGTGCCAGCAAGAACCGGGACAGGGGTGAGCAGTTCTTC. This encodes CASKNRDRGEQFF.

This clonotype was counted ten times or more. The genes are TRBV28 and TRBJ1-2; D remains unclear. Between the trimmed V and J ends, which lost 5 bases and 1 base, there was a span of 14 bases. The V gene's germline CDR1 is MDHEN and CDR2 SYDVKM. CDR3 length: 15 residues. CDR3 DNA sequence: TGTGCCAGCAGTCCGGTCCAGCTTATTAACTATGGCTACACCTTC. It is translated as CASSPVQLINYGYTF.

This clonotype was seen repeatedly, ten times or more. V gene TRBV7-2 combines with J gene TRBJ2-1; D uncertain. Per germline, CDR1 SGHTA and CDR2 FQGNSA. The germline V and J ends were trimmed by 5 bases and 0 bases, with 14 bases remaining between them. The CDR3 length is 16 residues. The CDR3 here is CASSGGRASSYNEQFF. The CDR3 DNA sequence: TGTGCCAGCAGCGGCGGACGAGCCAGCTCCTACAATGAGCAGTTCTTC. Variable domain in full (rest from reference TRBV7-2 and TRBJ2-1): GAGVSQSPSNKVTEKGKDVELRCDPISGHTALYWYRQSLGQGLEFLIYFQGNSAPDKSGLPSDRFSAERTGGSVSTLTIQRTQQEDSAVYLCASSGGRASSYNEQFFGPGTRLTVL.

V usage is TRBV12-3 or TRBV12-4 and J usage is TRBJ2-6; D gene unclear. The CDR3 length is 14 residues. V lost 2 bases and J lost 4, with 6 bases in between. CDR3 nucleotide sequence: TGTGCCAGCAGTTTATTACGGGGGGCCAACGTCCTGACTTTC. Amino acids: CASSLLRGANVLTF.

This clonotype was seen many times. The chain couples TRBV20-1 to TRBJ2-7; 13 nucleotides line up with TRBD2. This CDR3 has 17 amino acids. Germline CDR1 and CDR2: DFQATT and SNEGSKA (reference sequence). V shed 0 bases, J shed 5 bases, and the junction held 10 bases outside the gene matches. CDR3 amino acids: CSARDRGLAGKVNEQYF. In nucleotides, the CDR3 is TGCAGTGCTAGAGATCGGGGACTAGCGGGAAAAGTGAACGAGCAGTACTTC.

The chain recombines TRBV18 with TRBJ2-7; D remains unclear. Germline values: CDR1 KGHSH, CDR2 LQKENI. The germline V and J ends were trimmed by 2 bases and 5 bases, with 19 bases remaining between them. This CDR3 contains 16 residues. The CDR3 spells CASSPGRALSSNEQYF. In DNA form, the CDR3 reads TGTGCCAGCTCACCAGGACGTGCGCTTTCATCAAACGAGCAGTACTTC.

The sample holds a few counts of this clonotype. This chain links TRBV4-1 with TRBJ2-1, with D perhaps assigned TRBD1 or TRBD2 (5 bases each). In germline, CDR1 is MGHRA, CDR2 YSYEKL. The CDR3 extends over 16 amino acids. Trimming removed 3 bases at V and 4 bases at J, with 16 bases between. The CDR3 DNA sequence: TGCGCCAGCAGCCAGACAGAGGGAACGGGGTACAATGAGCAGTTCTTC. It yields the protein CASSQTEGTGYNEQFF.

This clonotype showed up just a few times. The chain couples TRBV6-4 to TRBJ1-2; D is ambiguous. The CDR3 extends over 17 amino acids. Germline-derived CDR1 and CDR2 are MRHNA and SNTAGT. V lost 0 bases and J lost 2, with 16 bases in between. DNA for the CDR3: TGTGCCAGCAGTGACTCTTTCACATCCTTATCCAACTATGGCTACACCTTC. Translated: CASSDSFTSLSNYGYTF.